A selection of T cell receptor beta chains follows, all from one sample in a study of neurological immune-mediated disorders. TCRdb used MiXCR to reprocess the 5' RACE reads, holding one entry per CDR3 protein. The sample shows over 45,000 distinct CDR3 sequences, under 30% of them seen only once. The sequencing sample was made of PBMCs. The receptor set was obtained from a woman aged 70-85 years in good health. The CDR3 runs from the conserved cysteine through the conserved F or W. D genes are given only for firm matches. The listing skips clone size in some rows; elsewhere it reads once, few, many or a size class.

d_call cdr3_length clone_size j_call v_call cdr3_aa cdr3_nt
. 16 . TRBJ2-3 TRBV5-1 CASSPSLNPSTDTQYF TGCGCCAGCAGCCCCTCCTTAAATCCTAGCACAGATACGCAGTATTTT
. 14 many TRBJ1-2 TRBV2 CASSGQGRRYGYTF TGTGCCAGCAGTGGGCAGGGTCGCCGATATGGCTACACCTTC
TRBD2 15 many TRBJ2-1 TRBV9 CASSPRLAGVSEQFF TGTGCCAGCAGCCCGCGACTAGCGGGAGTTAGTGAGCAGTTCTTC
TRBD1 14 many TRBJ1-1 TRBV4-3 CASSHGTANTEAFF TGCGCCAGCAGCCACGGGACAGCGAACACTGAAGCTTTCTTT
TRBD1 16 many TRBJ1-2 TRBV4-3 CASSQDFDRGIYGYTF TGCGCCAGCAGCCAAGATTTTGACAGGGGGATTTATGGCTACACCTTC
TRBD2 18 few TRBJ2-1 TRBV11-2 CASSPGLAGGGIYNEQFF TGTGCCAGCAGCCCGGGACTAGCGGGAGGAGGAATTTACAATGAGCAGTTCTTC
TRBD2 14 many TRBJ2-1 TRBV20-1 CSARDVSGGNEQFF TGCAGTGCTAGGGATGTTAGCGGGGGTAATGAGCAGTTCTTC
. 13 many TRBJ2-7 TRBV20-1 CSASGETGSEQYF TGCAGTGCTTCAGGGGAGACGGGAAGCGAGCAGTACTTC
TRBD2 18 many TRBJ2-1 TRBV5-1 CASSTSGSVIQTDNEQFF TGCGCCAGCAGCACTAGCGGGTCGGTAATCCAAACCGACAATGAGCAGTTCTTC
. 21 . TRBJ2-5 TRBV7-8 CASSFYICSASPGQGLGTQYF .
. 14 . TRBJ2-7 TRBV5-1 CASSLGRTSYEQYF TGCGCCAGCAGCTTGGGACGGACTTCCTACGAGCAGTACTTC
. 12 many TRBJ1-3 TRBV2 CASSEAGNTIYF TGTGCCAGCAGTGAAGCTGGAAACACCATATATTTT
. 14 many TRBJ2-1 TRBV7-2 CASSLDGESDEQFF TGTGCCAGCAGCTTAGATGGGGAATCGGATGAGCAGTTCTTC
. 13 . TRBJ2-1 TRBV6-1 CASRTGMNNEQFF TGTGCCAGCAGAACAGGGATGAACAATGAGCAGTTCTTC
TRBD1 15 many TRBJ1-4 TRBV5-4 CASSFVGTGIEKLFF TGTGCCAGCAGCTTCGTGGGGACAGGGATAGAAAAACTGTTTTTT
. 15 few TRBJ1-6 TRBV5-1 CASRLEHRDKTPLHF TGCGCCAGCAGGTTAGAACACAGGGATAAGACACCCCTCCACTTT
TRBD2 17 few TRBJ2-3 TRBV20-1 CSAVGLAGGRGADTQYF TGCAGTGCGGTCGGACTAGCGGGAGGAAGGGGCGCAGATACGCAGTATTTT
. 13 many TRBJ1-2 TRBV18 CASSPAGPNGYTF TGTGCCAGCTCACCCGCCGGGCCTAATGGCTACACCTTC
. 16 many TRBJ2-2 TRBV6-1 CATPRWGRGNTGELFF TGTGCCACTCCACGGTGGGGGCGAGGGAACACCGGGGAGCTGTTTTTT
. 14 many TRBJ2-7 TRBV5-1 CASSTHRDTYEQYF TGCGCCAGCAGCACCCACCGGGACACCTACGAGCAGTACTTC
. 13 . TRBJ2-7 TRBV10-3 CAISEARRYEQYF TGTGCCATCAGTGAGGCCCGGCGATACGAGCAGTACTTC
TRBD1 15 many TRBJ2-5 TRBV5-1 CASSPGTGWQETQYF TGCGCCAGCAGCCCAGGGACAGGGTGGCAAGAGACCCAGTACTTC